The 25 T cell receptor beta chains presented below share a single source sample, sequenced in a study of metastatic and nonmetastatic thyroid tumors. TCRdb reprocessed the PCR reads using MiXCR. The sample shows some 4,200 clones, around a fifth of them seen only once. Thyroid surgery was performed in patients who had received no treatment beforehand. The sample taken for sequencing was tumor tissue. These receptors all stem from a female donor with papillary thyroid cancer or a benign thyroid nodule (not recorded which). Some clones in this sample may be carry-over from other donors' samples.

The chain has TRBV2 and TRBJ2-2; D may be TRBD1 (6 bases). Germline V CDR1 and CDR2: SNHLY, FYNNEI. V lost 9 bases and J 2 bases, leaving 10 bases between the germline ends. The CDR3 covers 13 residues. This CDR3 reads CARETGNTGELFF. The CDR3 bases are TGTGCCAGGGAGACAGGAAACACCGGGGAGCTGTTTTTT. The full variable domain, in which reference TRBV2 and TRBJ2-2 provide the parts outside the CDR3, is EPEVTQTPSHQVTQMGQEVILRCVPISNHLYFYWYRQILGQKVEFLVSFYNNEISEKSEIFDDQFSVERPDGSNFTLKIRSTKLEDSAMYFCARETGNTGELFFGEGSRLTVL.

This chain links TRBV28 with TRBJ1-1, with a tentative D call TRBD1 (5 bases). In germline, CDR1 is MDHEN, CDR2 SYDVKM. CDR3 size: 16 residues. V gave up 5 bases and J gave up 4 bases, with 20 bases separating them. The CDR3 DNA sequence: TGTGCCAGCAGTGGGACGGGCGTTTCGATGGGCACTGAAGCTTTCTTT. This gives the protein CASSGTGVSMGTEAFF. Together with reference TRBV28 and TRBJ1-1, the CDR3 gives the full variable domain: DVKVTQSSRYLVKRTGEKVFLECVQDMDHENMFWYRQDPGLGLRLIYFSYDVKMKEKGDIPEGYSVSREKKERFSLILESASTNQTSMYLCASSGTGVSMGTEAFFGQGTRLTVV.

This clone is large (0.1 to 1%). The genes are TRBV27 and TRBJ1-1; perhaps TRBD1 as D (5 bases). Germline lookup yields CDR1 MNHEY and CDR2 SMNVEV (reference sequence). This CDR3 comprises 13 residues. Trimming took off 5 bases at V and 3 bases at J, with 10 bases between the two ends. CDR3 sequence reads: CASSPGTYTEAFF. CDR3 nucleotide sequence: TGTGCCAGCAGTCCAGGGACCTACACTGAAGCTTTCTTT.

A few counts support this clone. This chain joins TRBV27 and TRBJ2-2; maybe TRBD2 (6 bases). The V gene's germline CDR1 is MNHEY and CDR2 SMNVEV (reference sequence). CDR3 length equals 15 residues. Between the trimmed V and J ends, which lost 3 bases and 0 bases, there was a span of 8 bases. CDR3 amino acids: CASSFGGTNTGELFF. CDR3 DNA sequence: TGTGCCAGCAGTTTCGGCGGGACGAACACCGGGGAGCTGTTTTTT.

This clone is classed as medium-sized. This sequence joins TRBV3-1 and TRBJ2-7; TRBD2 might be the D (6 bases). Trimming left V 5 bases short and J 7 bases short, with 21 bases between. This CDR3 has 15 amino acids. In germline, CDR1 is LGHDT, CDR2 YNNKEL (reference sequence). The CDR3 DNA reads TGTGCCAGCAGCGAAAGGTGGGGAGGCACGAGAGAGCAGTACTTC. This codes for CASSERWGGTREQYF.

In its sample, this clone is medium-sized. The chain couples TRBV18 to TRBJ2-2, with D unresolved. Germline CDR1 and CDR2: KGHSH and LQKENI. The CDR3 covers 12 residues. V lost 3 bases and J 6 bases, leaving 5 bases between the germline ends. The CDR3 sequence: CASSPAAGELFF. The CDR3 region has the DNA TGTGCCAGCTCACCGGCCGCCGGGGAGCTGTTTTTT.

By its share, this clone is large. This sequence joins TRBV6-2 or TRBV6-3 and TRBJ2-7; 14 bases line up with TRBD2. CDR3 size: 15 residues. CDR1 and CDR2 (germline): MNHEY, SVGEGT. J gave up 4 bases and V 7 bases, and 6 bases lay outside the gene matches. CDR3 nucleotide sequence: TGTGCCAGCATCCCCGGGACTAGCGGGAGTTACGAGCAGTACTTC. It yields the protein CASIPGTSGSYEQYF.

This chain connects TRBV7-9 to TRBJ2-2; 7 nucleotides match TRBD1. V shed 6 bases, J shed 0 bases, and the junction held 4 bases outside the gene matches. The CDR3 totals 15 residues. CDR1 and CDR2 from the germline V gene are SEHNR and FQNEAQ (reference sequence). The CDR3 DNA is TGTGCCAGCAGACCCGGGACAGCGAACACCGGGGAGCTGTTTTTT. This gives the protein CASRPGTANTGELFF.

This clone was found a few times. This chain joins TRBV6-1 and TRBJ2-3; possibly TRBD1 or TRBD2 for D (5 bases each). The CDR3 is 12 residues long. V dropped 0 bases and J dropped 11 bases, with 9 bases sitting between them. CDR1 MNHNS and CDR2 SASEGT come from the germline V gene. The CDR3 sequence: CASSEAEGMQYF. The CDR3 bases are TGTGCCAGCAGTGAAGCCGAGGGGATGCAGTATTTT.

Only a few counts were recorded for this clone. This rearrangement joins TRBV12-3 or TRBV12-4 to TRBJ2-1, with 14 bases aligning to TRBD2. The trim removed 5 bases at V and 2 bases at J, leaving 8 bases unmatched. The CDR3 contains 18 residues. The CDR3 DNA follows: TGTGCCAGCAGTGTGGGACTAGCGGGAGAAGGCGCCTACAATGAGCAGTTCTTC. Translated, it gives CASSVGLAGEGAYNEQFF.

There are a few counts of this clone. CDR3 amino acids: CASSRPLGWSTGELFF. CDR3 nucleotides: TGTGCCAGCAGCCGTCCCTTGGGCTGGAGCACCGGGGAGCTGTTTTTT. The gene calls are TRBV6-2 or TRBV6-3 and TRBJ2-2; D remains ambiguous. Looked up from germline, CDR1 is MNHEY and CDR2 is SVGEGT. CDR3 length equals 16 residues. V was pared by 6 bases and J by 4 bases, with 18 bases between.

This clone ranks as large. The chain has TRBV12-3 or TRBV12-4 and TRBJ1-1, with 9 bases aligning to TRBD1. The trim removed 6 bases at V and 4 bases at J, leaving 9 bases unmatched. The CDR3 has 15 amino acids. CDR3 loop: CASSLTGTGLTEAFF. The CDR3 DNA is TGTGCCAGCAGCCTCACCGGGACAGGGCTCACTGAAGCTTTCTTT.

The chain employs TRBV2 and TRBJ2-7; D gene unclear. The length of the CDR3 is 11 residues. Germline CDR1 SNHLY, CDR2 FYNNEI. Between the trimmed V and J ends, which lost 3 bases and 9 bases, there was a span of 9 bases. The CDR3, as DNA: TGTGCCAGCAGTGAGTGGTTTGTGCAGTACTTC. Translated: CASSEWFVQYF. The whole variable domain, filled in from reference TRBV2 and TRBJ2-7, reads EPEVTQTPSHQVTQMGQEVILRCVPISNHLYFYWYRQILGQKVEFLVSFYNNEISEKSEIFDDQFSVERPDGSNFTLKIRSTKLEDSAMYFCASSEWFVQYFGPGTRLTVT.

This chain uses TRBV6-2 or TRBV6-3 with TRBJ1-2; TRBD1 might be the D (5 bases). The CDR3 has 15 residues. V was trimmed by 2 bases and J by 8 bases, leaving 18 bases between them. Germline CDR1 MNHEY, CDR2 SVGEGT. CDR3 nucleotide sequence: TGTGCCAGCAGTTACACTAGGACACATATTCAGGGCTACACCTTC. Translating it yields CASSYTRTHIQGYTF.

V gene TRBV6-4 combines with J gene TRBJ2-3, with D tentatively TRBD1 (6 bases). The CDR3 totals 14 residues. Looked up from germline, CDR1 is MRHNA and CDR2 is SNTAGT. V was pared by 4 bases and J by 1 base, with 9 bases between. The CDR3 DNA reads TGTGCCAGCAGTGGCTCAGGGGGCACAGATACGCAGTATTTT. Protein: CASSGSGGTDTQYF.

This clone was seen a few times. The rearrangement joins TRBV24-1 to TRBJ1-6; D is uncertain. The germline V gene encodes CDR1 KGHDR and CDR2 SFDVKD. The CDR3 length is 12 residues. The ends were cut back, 9 bases at V and 6 bases at J, with 8 bases in the middle. The CDR3 nucleotides are TGTGCCACCGGGCCGCTTAATTCACCCCTCCACTTT. It translates to CATGPLNSPLHF.

CDR3: CASRWTGSTDTQYF. DNA of the CDR3: TGTGCCAGCAGATGGACAGGAAGCACAGATACGCAGTATTTT. V and J are TRBV6-1 and TRBJ2-3, with 7 bases fitting TRBD1. Germline trimming cut 6 bases from V and 0 bases from J; bases unmatched to any gene: 3. Looked up from germline, CDR1 is MNHNS and CDR2 is SASEGT. The CDR3 consists of 14 residues.

This chain links TRBV5-1 with TRBJ2-5; 9 bases are shared with TRBD1. The trim removed 3 bases at V and 4 bases at J, leaving 4 bases unmatched. Germline V gives CDR1 SGHRS, CDR2 YFSETQ. The CDR3 totals 14 residues. CDR3 in DNA: TGCGCCAGCAGCTCGGGACAGGGATTAGAGACCCAGTACTTC. This encodes CASSSGQGLETQYF.

V is TRBV6-1 and J is TRBJ1-5; TRBD1 might be the D (6 bases). The ends were cut back, 6 bases at V and 2 bases at J, with 17 bases in the middle. Germline V CDR1 and CDR2: MNHNS, SASEGT. The CDR3 extends over 16 amino acids. The CDR3 bases are TGTGCCAGCAGGATGGCTAGAGGGGGGGGCAATCAGCCCCAGCATTTT. The encoded protein is CASRMARGGGNQPQHF.

In this sample, this clone turned up once. The chain has TRBV5-1 and TRBJ2-1; D is possibly TRBD2 (6 bases). Germline V CDR1 and CDR2: SGHRS, YFSETQ. Between the trimmed V and J ends, which lost 3 bases and 6 bases, there was a span of 13 bases. The CDR3 sequence is 14 residues long. The chain's CDR3 is CASSYDGGSNEQFF. The CDR3 nucleotides are TGCGCCAGCAGCTATGACGGGGGTTCCAATGAGCAGTTCTTC.

The chain combines TRBV20-1 with TRBJ2-1; 7 bases align to TRBD2. Germline assignment: CDR1 DFQATT and CDR2 SNEGSKA (reference sequence). The CDR3 contains 13 residues. Trimming removed 4 bases from V and 9 bases from J; junction bases left unmatched: 9. The CDR3 protein is CSAMREFDGEQFF. In DNA form, the CDR3 reads TGCAGTGCTATGCGGGAGTTCGACGGTGAGCAGTTCTTC.

V is TRBV28 and J is TRBJ1-1; 10 nucleotides agree with TRBD1. CDR3 length: 15 residues. Germline V CDR1 and CDR2: MDHEN, SYDVKM. The V segment lost 6 bases and the J segment 0 bases; nucleotides outside the gene matches: 4. CDR3 in DNA: TGTGCCAGCAGAGTGACAGGGGGCATGAACACTGAAGCTTTCTTT. Encoded protein: CASRVTGGMNTEAFF. The entire variable domain, with the rest obtained from reference TRBV28 and TRBJ1-1, is as follows: DVKVTQSSRYLVKRTGEKVFLECVQDMDHENMFWYRQDPGLGLRLIYFSYDVKMKEKGDIPEGYSVSREKKERFSLILESASTNQTSMYLCASRVTGGMNTEAFFGQGTRLTVV.

This rearrangement joins TRBV2 to TRBJ1-1; D ambiguous. The CDR3 is made up of 15 amino acids. Deletions cut 5 bases from V and 0 bases from J, with 13 bases between. Germline-derived CDR1 and CDR2 are SNHLY and FYNNEI. The CDR3 nucleotides are TGTGCCAGCAGTCCGTCTAAGGGTTTGAACACTGAAGCTTTCTTT. Residues: CASSPSKGLNTEAFF.

This clone was observed a few times. The rearrangement joins TRBV28 to TRBJ2-7, with D perhaps matching TRBD1 (5 bases). Germline lookup yields CDR1 MDHEN and CDR2 SYDVKM. V was trimmed by 5 bases and J by 5 bases, leaving 22 bases between them. The CDR3 is made up of 16 amino acids. The CDR3 loop is CASSPRTGGLGDEQYF. The CDR3 DNA follows: TGTGCCAGCAGTCCCCGCACAGGCGGCCTTGGGGACGAGCAGTACTTC.

This clone was picked up a small number of times. CDR3 loop: CASSYGAALGSPLHF. CDR3 nucleotide sequence: TGTGCCAGCAGTTACGGTGCAGCTTTAGGTTCACCCCTCCACTTT. This rearrangement joins TRBV6-6 to TRBJ1-6; no clear D. V lost 2 bases and J lost 9, with 14 bases in between. The CDR3 covers 15 residues. Germline V gene lookup returns CDR1 MNHNY and CDR2 SVGAGI (reference sequence).